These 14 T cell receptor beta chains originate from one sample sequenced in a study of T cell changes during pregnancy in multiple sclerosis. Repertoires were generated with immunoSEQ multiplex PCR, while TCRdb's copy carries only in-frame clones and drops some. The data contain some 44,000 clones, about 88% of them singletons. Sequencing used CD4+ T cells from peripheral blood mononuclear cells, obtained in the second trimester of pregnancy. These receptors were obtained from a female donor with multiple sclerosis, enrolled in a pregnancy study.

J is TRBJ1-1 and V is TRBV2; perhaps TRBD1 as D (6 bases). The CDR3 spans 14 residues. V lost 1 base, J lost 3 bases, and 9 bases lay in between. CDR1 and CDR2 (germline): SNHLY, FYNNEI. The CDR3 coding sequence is TGTGCCAGCAGTGAAGGCAGGGGAGACACTGAAGCTTTCTTT. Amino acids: CASSEGRGDTEAFF.

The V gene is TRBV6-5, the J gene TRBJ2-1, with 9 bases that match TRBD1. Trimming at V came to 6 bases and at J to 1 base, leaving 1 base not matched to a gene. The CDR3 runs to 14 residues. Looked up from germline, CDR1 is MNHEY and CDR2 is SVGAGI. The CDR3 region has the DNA TGTGCCAGCAGGGGGACAGGGTCCTACAATGAGCAGTTCTTC. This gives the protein CASRGTGSYNEQFF.

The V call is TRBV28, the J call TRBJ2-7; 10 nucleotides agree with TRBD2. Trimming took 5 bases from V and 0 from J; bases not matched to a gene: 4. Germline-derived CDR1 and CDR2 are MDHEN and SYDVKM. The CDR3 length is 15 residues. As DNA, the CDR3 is TGTGCCAGCAGTACAAGGACTAGCGGCTCCTACGAGCAGTACTTC. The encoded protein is CASSTRTSGSYEQYF.

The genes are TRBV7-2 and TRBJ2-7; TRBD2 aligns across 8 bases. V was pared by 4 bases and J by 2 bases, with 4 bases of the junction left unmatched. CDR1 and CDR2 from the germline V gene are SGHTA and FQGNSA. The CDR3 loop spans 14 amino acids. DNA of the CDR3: TGTGCCAGCAGCTCAACTAGCGGACCCTACGAGCAGTACTTC. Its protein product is CASSSTSGPYEQYF.

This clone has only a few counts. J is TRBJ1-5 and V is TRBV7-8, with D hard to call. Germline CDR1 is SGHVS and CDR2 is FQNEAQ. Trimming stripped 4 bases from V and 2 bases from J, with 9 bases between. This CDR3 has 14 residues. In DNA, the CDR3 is TGTGCCAGCAGCTCGCAGACACGCAATCAGCCCCAGCATTTT. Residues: CASSSQTRNQPQHF. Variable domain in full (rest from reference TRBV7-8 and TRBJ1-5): GAGVSQSPRYKVAKRGQDVALRCDPISGHVSLFWYQQALGQGPEFLTYFQNEAQLDKSGLPSDRFFAERPEGSVSTLKIQRTQQEDSAVYLCASSSQTRNQPQHFGDGTRLSIL.

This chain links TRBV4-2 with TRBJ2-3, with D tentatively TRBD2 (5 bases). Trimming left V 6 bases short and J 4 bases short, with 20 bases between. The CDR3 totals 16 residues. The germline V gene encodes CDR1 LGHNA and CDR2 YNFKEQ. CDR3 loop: CASRAGVAHEADTQYF. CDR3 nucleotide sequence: TGTGCCAGCAGAGCCGGTGTAGCGCACGAAGCAGATACGCAGTATTTT.

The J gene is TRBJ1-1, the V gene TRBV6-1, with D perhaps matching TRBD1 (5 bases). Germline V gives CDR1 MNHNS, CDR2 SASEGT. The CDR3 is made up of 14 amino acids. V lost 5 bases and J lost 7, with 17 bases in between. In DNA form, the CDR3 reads TGTGCCAGCAGTCCCATTAGGGGACTTGGTGAAGCTTTCTTT. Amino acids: CASSPIRGLGEAFF.

The CDR3 sequence: CASSFVASRSDSASTQYF. The CDR3 region has the DNA TGTGCCAGCAGCTTTGTGGCTAGCCGGAGTGACTCTGCTAGTACGCAGTATTTT. This chain uses TRBV7-6 with TRBJ2-3; tentatively, D is TRBD2 (5 bases). V was pared by 3 bases and J by 8 bases, with 27 bases between. Germline CDR1 is SGHVS and CDR2 is FNYEAQ. The CDR3 has 18 amino acids.

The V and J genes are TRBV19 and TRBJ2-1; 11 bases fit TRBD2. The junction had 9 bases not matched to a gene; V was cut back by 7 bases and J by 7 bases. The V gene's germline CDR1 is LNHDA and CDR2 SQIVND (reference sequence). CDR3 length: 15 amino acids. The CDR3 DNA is TGTGCCAGTACCTTACTAGCGGGAGTTAGAAATGAGCAGTTCTTC. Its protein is CASTLLAGVRNEQFF.

CDR3: CASSRGRGVNEKLFF. The CDR3 nucleotides read TGTGCCAGCAGTAGGGGGAGAGGGGTTAATGAAAAACTGTTTTTT. The genes are TRBV2 and TRBJ1-4; D is perhaps TRBD1 (6 bases). Deletions cut 5 bases from V and 4 bases from J, with 14 bases between. Germline V gene sequence: CDR1 SNHLY, CDR2 FYNNEI. The CDR3 extends over 15 amino acids. The entire variable domain, with the rest obtained from reference TRBV2 and TRBJ1-4, is as follows: EPEVTQTPSHQVTQMGQEVILRCVPISNHLYFYWYRQILGQKVEFLVSFYNNEISEKSEIFDDQFSVERPDGSNFTLKIRSTKLEDSAMYFCASSRGRGVNEKLFFGSGTQLSVL.

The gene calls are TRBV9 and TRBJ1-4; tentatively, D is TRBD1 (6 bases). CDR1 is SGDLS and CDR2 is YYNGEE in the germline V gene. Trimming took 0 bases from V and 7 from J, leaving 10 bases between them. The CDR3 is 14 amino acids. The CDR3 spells CASSVGQGFEKLFF. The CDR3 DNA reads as TGTGCCAGCAGCGTAGGGCAGGGGTTTGAAAAACTGTTTTTT.

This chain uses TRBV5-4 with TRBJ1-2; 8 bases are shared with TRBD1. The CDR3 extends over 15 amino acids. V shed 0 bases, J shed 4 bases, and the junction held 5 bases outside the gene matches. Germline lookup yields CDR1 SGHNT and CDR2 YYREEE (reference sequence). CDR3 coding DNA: TGTGCCAGCAGCTTGGTTCCCACAGGGGGCTATGGCTACACCTTC. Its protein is CASSLVPTGGYGYTF.

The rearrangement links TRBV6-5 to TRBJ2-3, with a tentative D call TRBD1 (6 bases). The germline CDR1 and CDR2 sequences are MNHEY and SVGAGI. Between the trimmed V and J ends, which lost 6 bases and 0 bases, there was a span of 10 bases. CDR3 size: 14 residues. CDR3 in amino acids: CASRRTVSTDTQYF. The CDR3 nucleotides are TGTGCCAGCAGGAGGACAGTAAGCACAGATACGCAGTATTTT.

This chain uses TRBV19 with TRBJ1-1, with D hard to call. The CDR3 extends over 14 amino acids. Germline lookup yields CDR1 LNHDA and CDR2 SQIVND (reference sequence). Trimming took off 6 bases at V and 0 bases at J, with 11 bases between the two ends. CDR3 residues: CASSRTFMNTEAFF. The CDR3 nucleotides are TGTGCCAGTAGCCGGACTTTCATGAACACTGAAGCTTTCTTT.